This is a list of T cell receptor beta chains from one sample in a study of shared clonotypes between healthy human individuals. TCRdb's copy holds only in-frame clones and misses some; the assay was immunoSEQ multiplex PCR. This table holds around 1,000,000 clones, around 77% found once. The sequencing sample was made of memory CD4+ T cells from PBMCs. These receptors came from a man between 18 and 35 years old in good health. Some clones in this sample may be carry-over from other donors' samples. Each CDR3 is given with its conserved first and last residue. D genes are given only for firm matches. Only some rows state a clone size, as once, few, many or a class for expanded clones.

>NA|TRBV30|TRBJ2-7|few
CAWSPGTAGEQYF
TGTGCCTGGAGTCCCGGGACAGCGGGCGAGCAGTACTTC
>NA|TRBV28|TRBJ2-4|NA
CATSWGGGNIQYF
TGTGCCACCAGTTGGGGTGGCGGAAACATTCAGTACTTC
>TRBD1|TRBV4-2|TRBJ2-5|NA
CASSQDWTGRETQYF
TGTGCCAGCAGCCAAGATTGGACAGGGAGAGAGACCCAGTACTTC
>TRBD1|TRBV12-5|TRBJ2-1|NA
CASGLDPWWDRVRFLQSNEQFF
TGTGCTAGTGGTTTGGATCCATGGTGGGACAGGGTTCGTTTTCTTCAATCCAATGAGCAGTTCTTC
>NA|TRBV18|TRBJ1-1|NA
CASSPNAGSYTEAFF
TGTGCCAGCTCACCGAACGCCGGCTCTTACACTGAAGCTTTCTTT
>NA|TRBV14|TRBJ2-4|NA
CASSFPGTDIQYF
TGTGCCAGCAGCTTTCCAGGGACGGACATTCAGTACTTC
>TRBD1|TRBV28|TRBJ1-1|NA
CASSLQGAETEAFF
TGTGCCAGCAGCCTACAGGGGGCCGAGACTGAAGCTTTCTTT
>TRBD1|TRBV27|TRBJ2-5|NA
CASSPERGRKTQYF
TGTGCCAGCAGTCCGGAGAGGGGGCGGAAGACCCAGTACTTC
>TRBD2|TRBV2|TRBJ2-2|NA
CASSRTSGRAGTGELFF
TGTGCCAGCAGTCGGACTAGCGGGAGGGCCGGCACCGGGGAGCTGTTTTTT
>NA|TRBV7-2|TRBJ1-1|NA
CASSLDAGLTEAFF
TGTGCCAGCAGCTTAGATGCGGGTTTAACTGAAGCTTTCTTT
>NA|TRBV5-6|TRBJ2-2|NA
CASSRGPNTGELFF
TGTGCCAGCAGCCGGGGGCCTAACACCGGGGAGCTGTTTTTT
>TRBD2|TRBV29-1|TRBJ2-7|NA
CSVGSLRTAGEPYEQYF
TGCAGCGTTGGGTCCCTCCGAACGGCGGGAGAGCCCTACGAGCAGTACTTC